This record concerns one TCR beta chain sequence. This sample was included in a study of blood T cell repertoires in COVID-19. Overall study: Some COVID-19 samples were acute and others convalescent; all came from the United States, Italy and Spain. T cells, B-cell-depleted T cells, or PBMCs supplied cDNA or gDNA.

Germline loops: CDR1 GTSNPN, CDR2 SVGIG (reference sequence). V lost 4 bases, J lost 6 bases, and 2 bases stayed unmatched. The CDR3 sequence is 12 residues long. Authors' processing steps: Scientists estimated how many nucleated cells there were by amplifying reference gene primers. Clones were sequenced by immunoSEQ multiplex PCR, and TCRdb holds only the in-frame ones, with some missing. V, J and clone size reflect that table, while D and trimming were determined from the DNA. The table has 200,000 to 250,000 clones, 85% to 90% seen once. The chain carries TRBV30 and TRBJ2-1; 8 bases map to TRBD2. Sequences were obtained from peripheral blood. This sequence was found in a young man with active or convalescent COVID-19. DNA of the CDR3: TGTGCCTGGACCGGGAGGGCCAATGAGCAGTTCTTC. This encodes CAWTGRANEQFF.